This paragraph reports one TCR beta chain. The target antigen is unknown. Sequenced by immunoSEQ multiplex PCR; TCRdb stores in-frame clones only, minus some. The sample has approximately 150,000 clones, about nine tenths seen once. These data are taken from a study of T cell responses to AZD1222 COVID-19 vaccine. The wider study: The study pooled second doses at about 4 or about 12 weeks. Study outcomes and limitations: Baseline seropositivity characterized only a handful of AZD1222 recipients. The span of vaccine-associated CD4 TCRs extended across spike, with dominance at 160-218 and 743-854.

V trimming: 5 bases; J trimming: 3 bases; junction bases outside the gene matches: 7. Per germline, CDR1 MNHEY and CDR2 SMNVEV (reference sequence). This CDR3 contains 14 residues. The clonotype was recovered from an adult in good health. The source was peripheral blood, collected on day 0 of AZD1222 vaccination. The chain joins TRBV27 to TRBJ2-7, with TRBD1 matching 7 bases. This CDR3 reads CASSPQTGVYEQYF. The CDR3 nucleotides read TGTGCCAGCAGTCCTCAAACAGGGGTCTACGAGCAGTACTTC.